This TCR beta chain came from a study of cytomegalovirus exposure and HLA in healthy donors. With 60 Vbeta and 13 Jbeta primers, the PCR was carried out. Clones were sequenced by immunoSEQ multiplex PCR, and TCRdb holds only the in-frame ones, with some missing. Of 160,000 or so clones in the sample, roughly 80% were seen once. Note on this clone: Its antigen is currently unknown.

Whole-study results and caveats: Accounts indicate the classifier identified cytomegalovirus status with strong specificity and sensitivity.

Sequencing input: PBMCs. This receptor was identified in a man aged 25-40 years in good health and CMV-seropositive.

CDR3 coding DNA: TGTGCCAGCAGCTGGGACAGGGGATCCTACAATGAGCAGTTCTTC. Translation: CASSWDRGSYNEQFF. The gene calls are TRBV5-6 and TRBJ2-1; 10 nucleotides match TRBD1. The junction had 1 base not matched to a gene; V was cut back by 3 bases and J by 1 base. Germline V gives CDR1 SGHDT, CDR2 YYEEEE. This CDR3 contains 15 residues.